This TCR beta chain was identified in a study of T cells after yellow fever vaccination. Study-wide points: Weaker overall was a secondary response that nonetheless peaked faster, on day 5 versus 15.

TCRdb passed the 5' RACE reads through MiXCR, listing each CDR3 protein once. The sample has 80,000 to 100,000 distinct CDR3 sequences, roughly 10% seen once; the top ten hold around 16%. This CDR3 has 14 amino acids. Germline V gene data show CDR1 as SQVTM and CDR2 as ANQGSEA. Trimming shortened V by 4 bases and J by 0 bases, and 11 bases separated the two germline ends. The origin of this receptor is a man aged 18 to 29 who received the YFV17D yellow fever vaccine. Sequenced material: CD8+ T cells not binding an NS4B(214-222) dextramer, sorted from PBMCs, taken more than 13 days after the first yellow fever vaccination. The chain links TRBV29-1 to TRBJ2-3; either TRBD1 or TRBD2 may fit D (5 bases each). CDR3 amino acids: CSVVGWGSTDTQYF. The DNA of the CDR3 is TGCAGCGTTGTAGGGTGGGGGAGCACAGATACGCAGTATTTT.